Reported below is one T cell receptor (beta chain). Authors' processing steps: Nucleated cell counts were estimated from reference gene primer amplification. Here immunoSEQ multiplex PCR was the method, and the copy in TCRdb shows in-frame clones only, minus some. D and trimming come from the DNA, and the V and J calls and clone size come from that table. The table includes roughly 250,000 clones, around nine tenths detected once. Germline V gives CDR1 LGHDT, CDR2 YNNKEL (reference sequence). The CDR3 loop spans 17 amino acids. V was clipped by 2 bases and J by 9 bases; unmatched bases: 9. These data are taken from a study of blood T cell repertoires in COVID-19. Study context: COVID-19 samples from acute and convalescent phases originated in the United States, Italy and Spain. PBMCs, B-cell-depleted T cells, or T cells provided the cDNA or gDNA that made up the material.

This TCR was recovered from a woman in her thirties or forties who had recovered from COVID-19. The chain recombines TRBV3-1 (or the pseudogene TRBV3-2) with TRBJ2-1; the match to TRBD2 covers 14 bases. Sequencing was performed on peripheral blood. CDR3 in DNA: TGTGCCAGCAGCCAACGTCGACTAGCGGGAGGGACAGGTGAGCAGTTCTTC. Residues: CASSQRRLAGGTGEQFF.